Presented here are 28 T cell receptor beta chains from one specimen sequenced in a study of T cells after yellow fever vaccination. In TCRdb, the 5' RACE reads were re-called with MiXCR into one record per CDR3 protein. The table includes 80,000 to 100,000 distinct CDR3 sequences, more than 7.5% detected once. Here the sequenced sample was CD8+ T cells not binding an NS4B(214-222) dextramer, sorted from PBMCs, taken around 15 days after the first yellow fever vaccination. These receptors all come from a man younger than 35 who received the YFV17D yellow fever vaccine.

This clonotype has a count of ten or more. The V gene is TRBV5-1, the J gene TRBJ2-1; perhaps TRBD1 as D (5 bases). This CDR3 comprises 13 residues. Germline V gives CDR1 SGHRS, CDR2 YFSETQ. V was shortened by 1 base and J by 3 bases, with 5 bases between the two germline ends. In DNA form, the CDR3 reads TGCGCCAGCAGCTTGAGGGGCTACAATGAGCAGTTCTTC. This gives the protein CASSLRGYNEQFF. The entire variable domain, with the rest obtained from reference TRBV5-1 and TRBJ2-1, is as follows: KAGVTQTPRYLIKTRGQQVTLSCSPISGHRSVSWYQQTPGQGLQFLFEYFSETQRNKGNFPGRFSGRQFSNSRSEMNVSTLELGDSALYLCASSLRGYNEQFFGPGTRLTVL.

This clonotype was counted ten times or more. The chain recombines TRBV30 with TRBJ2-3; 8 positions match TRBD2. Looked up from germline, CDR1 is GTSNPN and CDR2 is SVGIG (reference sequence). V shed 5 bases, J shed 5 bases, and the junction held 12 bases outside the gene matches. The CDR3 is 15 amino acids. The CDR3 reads CAWHSGETQIDTQYF. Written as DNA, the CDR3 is TGTGCCTGGCATAGCGGGGAAACCCAAATAGATACGCAGTATTTT.

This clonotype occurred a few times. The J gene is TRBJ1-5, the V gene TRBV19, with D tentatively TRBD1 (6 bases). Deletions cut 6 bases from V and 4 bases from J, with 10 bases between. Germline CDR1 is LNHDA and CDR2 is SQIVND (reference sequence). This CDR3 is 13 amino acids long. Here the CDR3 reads CASRQGWNQPQHF. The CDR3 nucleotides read TGTGCCAGTAGACAGGGTTGGAATCAGCCCCAGCATTTT. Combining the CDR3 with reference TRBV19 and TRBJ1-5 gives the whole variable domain DGGITQSPKYLFRKEGQNVTLSCEQNLNHDAMYWYRQDPGQGLRLIYYSQIVNDFQKGDIAEGYSVSREKKESFPLTVTSAQKNPTAFYLCASRQGWNQPQHFGDGTRLSIL.

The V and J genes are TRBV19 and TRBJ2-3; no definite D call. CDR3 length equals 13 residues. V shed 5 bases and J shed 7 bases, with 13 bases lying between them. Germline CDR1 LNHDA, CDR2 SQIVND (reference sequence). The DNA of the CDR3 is TGTGCCAGTAGTTCAGGCCACGGCAATACGCAGTATTTT. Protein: CASSSGHGNTQYF.

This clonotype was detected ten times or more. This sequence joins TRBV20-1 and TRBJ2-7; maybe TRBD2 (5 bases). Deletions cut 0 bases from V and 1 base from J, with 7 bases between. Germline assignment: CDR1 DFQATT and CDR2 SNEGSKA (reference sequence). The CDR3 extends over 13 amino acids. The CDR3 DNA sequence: TGCAGTGCTAGAGATCGGAGGTCCTACGAGCAGTACGTC. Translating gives CSARDRRSYEQYV.

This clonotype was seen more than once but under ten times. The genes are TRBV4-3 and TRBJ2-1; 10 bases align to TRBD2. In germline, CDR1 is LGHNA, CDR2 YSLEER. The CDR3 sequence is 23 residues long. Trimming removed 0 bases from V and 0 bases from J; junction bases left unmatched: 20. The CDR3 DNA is TGCGCCAGCAGCCAAGATTCAGGAGGGGAAGCGGGGGGGTTTTCAAGCTCCTACAATGAGCAGTTCTTC. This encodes CASSQDSGGEAGGFSSSYNEQFF.

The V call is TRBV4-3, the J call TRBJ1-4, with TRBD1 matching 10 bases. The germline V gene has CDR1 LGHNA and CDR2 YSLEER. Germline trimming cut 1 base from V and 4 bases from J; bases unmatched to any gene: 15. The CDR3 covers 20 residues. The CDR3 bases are TGCGCCAGCAGCCAAGTACGAGTCGGACAGGGGGTTCATTTTAATGAAAAACTGTTTTTT. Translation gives CASSQVRVGQGVHFNEKLFF.

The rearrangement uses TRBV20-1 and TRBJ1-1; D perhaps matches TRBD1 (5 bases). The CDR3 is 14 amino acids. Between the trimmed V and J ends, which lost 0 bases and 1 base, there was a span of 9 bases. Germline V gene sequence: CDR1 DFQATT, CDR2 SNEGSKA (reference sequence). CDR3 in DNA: TGCAGTGCTAGAGATCTTAGGGGGAACACTGAAGCTTTCTTT. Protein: CSARDLRGNTEAFF.

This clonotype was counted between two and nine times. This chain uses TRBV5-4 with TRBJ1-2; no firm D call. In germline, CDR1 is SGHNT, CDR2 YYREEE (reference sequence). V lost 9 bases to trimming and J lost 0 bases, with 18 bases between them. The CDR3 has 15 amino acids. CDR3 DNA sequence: TGTGCCATGGGAGCGGCAGGCAGATCTAACTATGGCTACACCTTC. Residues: CAMGAAGRSNYGYTF.

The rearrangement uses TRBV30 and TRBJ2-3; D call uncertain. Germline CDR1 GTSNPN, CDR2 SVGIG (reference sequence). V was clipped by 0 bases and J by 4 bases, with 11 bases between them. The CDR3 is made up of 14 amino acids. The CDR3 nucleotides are TGTGCCTGGAGTGTAGGAAGGGCAGCAGATACGCAGTATTTT. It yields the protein CAWSVGRAADTQYF.

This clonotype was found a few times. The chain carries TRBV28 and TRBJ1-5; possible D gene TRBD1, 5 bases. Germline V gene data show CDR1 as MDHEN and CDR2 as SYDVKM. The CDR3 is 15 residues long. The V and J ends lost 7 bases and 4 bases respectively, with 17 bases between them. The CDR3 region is CASTRYRLGNQPQHF. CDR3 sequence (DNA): TGTGCCAGCACCCGATACAGGCTCGGAAATCAGCCCCAGCATTTT.

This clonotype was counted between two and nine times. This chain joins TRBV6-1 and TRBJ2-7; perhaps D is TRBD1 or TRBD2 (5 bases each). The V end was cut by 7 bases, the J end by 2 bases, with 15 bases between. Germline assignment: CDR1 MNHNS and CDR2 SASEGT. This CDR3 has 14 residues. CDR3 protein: CASKTGPGPYEQYV. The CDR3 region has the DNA TGTGCCAGCAAAACCGGACCGGGGCCCTACGAGCAGTACGTC.

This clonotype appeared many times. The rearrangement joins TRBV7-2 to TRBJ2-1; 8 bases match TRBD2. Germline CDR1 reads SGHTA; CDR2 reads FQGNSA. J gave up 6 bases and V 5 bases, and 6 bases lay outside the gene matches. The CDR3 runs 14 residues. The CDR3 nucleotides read TGTGCCAGCAGCGAAGGACTAGCCATCAATGAGCAGTTCTTC. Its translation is CASSEGLAINEQFF.

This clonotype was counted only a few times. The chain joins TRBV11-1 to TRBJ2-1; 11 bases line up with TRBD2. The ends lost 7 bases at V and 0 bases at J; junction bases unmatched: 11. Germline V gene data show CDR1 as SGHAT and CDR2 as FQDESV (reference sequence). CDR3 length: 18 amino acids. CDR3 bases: TGTGCCAGCACCGGAGAGAACGGACTAGCGGGCTCCTACAATGAGCAGTTCTTC. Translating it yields CASTGENGLAGSYNEQFF.

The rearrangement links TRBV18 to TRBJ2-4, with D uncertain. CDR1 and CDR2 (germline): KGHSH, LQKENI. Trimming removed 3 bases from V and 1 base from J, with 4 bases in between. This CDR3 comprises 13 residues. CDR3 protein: CASSPGAKNIQYF. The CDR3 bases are TGTGCCAGCTCACCCGGTGCCAAAAACATTCAGTACTTC. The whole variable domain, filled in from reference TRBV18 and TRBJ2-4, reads NAGVMQNPRHLVRRRGQEARLRCSPMKGHSHVYWYRQLPEEGLKFMVYLQKENIIDESGMPKERFSAEFPKEGPSILRIQQVVRGDSAAYFCASSPGAKNIQYFGAGTRLSVL.

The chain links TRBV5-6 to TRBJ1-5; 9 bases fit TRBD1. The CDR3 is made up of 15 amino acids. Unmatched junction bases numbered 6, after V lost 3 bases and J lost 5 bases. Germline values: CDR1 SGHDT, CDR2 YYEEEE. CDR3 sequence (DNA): TGTGCCAGCAGCTCCCTGACAGGGGGATATCAGCCCCAGCATTTT. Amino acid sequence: CASSSLTGGYQPQHF.

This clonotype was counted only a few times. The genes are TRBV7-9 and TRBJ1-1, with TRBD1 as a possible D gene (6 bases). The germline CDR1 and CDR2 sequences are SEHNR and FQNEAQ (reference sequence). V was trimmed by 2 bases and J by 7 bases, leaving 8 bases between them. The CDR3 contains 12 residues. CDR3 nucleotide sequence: TGTGCCAGCAGCTTACCGACAGGTGAAGCTTTCTTT. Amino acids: CASSLPTGEAFF.

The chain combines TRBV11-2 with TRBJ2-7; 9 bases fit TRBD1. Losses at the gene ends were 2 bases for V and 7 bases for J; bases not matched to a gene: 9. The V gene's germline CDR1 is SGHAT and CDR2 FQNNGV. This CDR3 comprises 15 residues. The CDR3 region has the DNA TGTGCCAGCAGCTTAAAACCTGGGACAGGGTGGGAGCAGTACGTC. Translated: CASSLKPGTGWEQYV.

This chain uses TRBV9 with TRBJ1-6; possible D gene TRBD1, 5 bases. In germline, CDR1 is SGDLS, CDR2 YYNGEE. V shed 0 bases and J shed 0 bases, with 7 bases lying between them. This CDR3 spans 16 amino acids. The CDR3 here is CASSVGQSSYNSPLHF. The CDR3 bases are TGTGCCAGCAGCGTAGGACAGAGCTCCTATAATTCACCCCTCCACTTT.

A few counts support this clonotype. The CDR3 DNA sequence: TGCGCCAGCAGACCCCCCCCGGGGAGCACAGATACGCAGTATTTT. Its protein is CASRPPPGSTDTQYF. This rearrangement joins TRBV5-1 to TRBJ2-3; tentative D call: TRBD2 (5 bases). The CDR3 is 15 residues long. The germline V gene encodes CDR1 SGHRS and CDR2 YFSETQ. Deletions cut 5 bases from V and 0 bases from J, with 13 bases between.

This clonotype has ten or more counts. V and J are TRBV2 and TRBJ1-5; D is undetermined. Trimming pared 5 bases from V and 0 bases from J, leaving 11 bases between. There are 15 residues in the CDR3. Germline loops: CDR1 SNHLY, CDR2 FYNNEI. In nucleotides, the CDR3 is TGTGCCAGCAGTAAGAGTACGGTTAGCAATCAGCCCCAGCATTTT. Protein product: CASSKSTVSNQPQHF.

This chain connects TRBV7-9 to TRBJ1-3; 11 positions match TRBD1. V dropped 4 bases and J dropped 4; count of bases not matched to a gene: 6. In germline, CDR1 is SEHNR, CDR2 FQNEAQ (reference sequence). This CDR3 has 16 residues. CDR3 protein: CASSSLGTGGGNTIYF. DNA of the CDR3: TGTGCCAGCAGCTCCCTTGGGACAGGGGGAGGAAACACCATATATTTT. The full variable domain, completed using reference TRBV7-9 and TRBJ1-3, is DTGVSQNPRHKITKRGQNVTFRCDPISEHNRLYWYRQTLGQGPEFLTYFQNEAQLEKSRLLSDRFSAERPKGSFSTLEIQRTEQGDSAMYLCASSSLGTGGGNTIYFGEGSWLTVV.

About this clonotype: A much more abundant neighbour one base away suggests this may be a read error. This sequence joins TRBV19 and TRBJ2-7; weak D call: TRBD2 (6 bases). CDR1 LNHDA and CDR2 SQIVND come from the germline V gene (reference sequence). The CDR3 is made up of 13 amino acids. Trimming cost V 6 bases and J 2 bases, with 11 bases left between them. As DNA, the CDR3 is TGTGCCAGTAGCTCGGGGGAACCCTACGAGCAGTACTTC. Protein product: CASSSGEPYEQYF.

The CDR3 coding sequence is TGTGCCAGCAGTTTATCAGGGGCGGCCACCGGGGAGCTGTTTTTT. Translating it yields CASSLSGAATGELFF. The chain is built from TRBV27 and TRBJ2-2; D perhaps matches TRBD1 (5 bases). The germline CDR1 and CDR2 sequences are MNHEY and SMNVEV (reference sequence). V was pared by 0 bases and J by 4 bases, with 9 bases between. The CDR3 is made up of 15 amino acids.

CDR3 nucleotides: TGTGCCAGCAGTTACTCGACAGGGTTGAATGAAAAACTGTTTTTT. Residues: CASSYSTGLNEKLFF. The genes are TRBV6-5 and TRBJ1-4; TRBD1 matches 7 bases. This CDR3 contains 15 residues. Trimming at V came to 0 bases and at J to 5 bases, leaving 3 bases not matched to a gene. Germline CDR1 MNHEY, CDR2 SVGAGI.

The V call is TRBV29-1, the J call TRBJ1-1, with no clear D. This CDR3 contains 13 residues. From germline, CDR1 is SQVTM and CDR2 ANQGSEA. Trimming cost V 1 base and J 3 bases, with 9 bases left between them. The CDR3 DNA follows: TGCAGCGTTGAAGGACTCGCGGACACTGAAGCTTTCTTT. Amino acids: CSVEGLADTEAFF.

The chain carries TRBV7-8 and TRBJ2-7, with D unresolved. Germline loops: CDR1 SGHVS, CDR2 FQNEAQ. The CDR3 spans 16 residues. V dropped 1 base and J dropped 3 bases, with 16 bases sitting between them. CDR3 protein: CASSLVGQKTLYEQYF. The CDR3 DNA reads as TGTGCCAGCAGCTTAGTGGGCCAGAAGACACTCTACGAGCAGTACTTC. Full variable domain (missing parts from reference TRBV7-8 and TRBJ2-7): GAGVSQSPRYKVAKRGQDVALRCDPISGHVSLFWYQQALGQGPEFLTYFQNEAQLDKSGLPSDRFFAERPEGSVSTLKIQRTQQEDSAVYLCASSLVGQKTLYEQYFGPGTRLTVT.

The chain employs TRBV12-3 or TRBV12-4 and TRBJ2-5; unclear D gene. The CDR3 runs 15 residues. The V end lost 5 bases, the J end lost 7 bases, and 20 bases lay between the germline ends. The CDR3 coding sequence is TGTGCCAGCAGTCCCCCGGTTGGGTTTGGTGGGACCCAGTACTTC. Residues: CASSPPVGFGGTQYF.